The 12 T cell receptor beta chains listed next were all sequenced from one sample in a study of post-analysis software for immune sequencing data. General study results and limits: Included in a set of about 5 TRBV segments more frequent in patients than controls were TRBV5-6, TRBV5-1 and TRBV20-1.

No cognate antigen is known for these TCRs. Libraries were made from TCR beta cDNA, and they carried unique molecular identifiers. TCRdb re-called the PCR reads with MiXCR, one entry per CDR3 protein. The table has around 500,000 distinct CDR3 sequences, less than 40% seen once; the top ten hold around 6%. The sequenced material came from blood. These receptors all come from a girl aged 2 to 17 with multiple sclerosis.

The J gene is TRBJ2-5, the V gene TRBV10-3; the match to TRBD2 covers 9 bases. Germline-derived CDR1 and CDR2 are ENHRY and SYGVKD. This CDR3 spans 16 amino acids. The J segment lost 2 bases and the V segment lost 0 bases, leaving 4 bases of the junction unmatched. DNA of the CDR3: TGTGCCATCAGTGAGTCAGCTAGCGGGGCTCAAGAGACCCAGTACTTC. Translated, it gives CAISESASGAQETQYF.

The V and J genes are TRBV5-1 and TRBJ2-2, with 7 bases matching TRBD1. CDR1 is SGHRS and CDR2 is YFSETQ in the germline V gene. The junction had 14 bases not matched to a gene; V was cut back by 6 bases and J by 3 bases. The CDR3 sequence is 17 residues long. This chain's CDR3 is CASTQPRTGGHTGELFF. In DNA form, the CDR3 reads TGCGCCAGCACCCAGCCACGGACAGGCGGACACACCGGGGAGCTGTTTTTT.

The V gene is TRBV5-1, the J gene TRBJ1-4, with no clear D. Deletions cut 7 bases from V and 0 bases from J, with 10 bases between. This CDR3 has 14 residues. Per the germline V gene, CDR1 is SGHRS and CDR2 is YFSETQ. The CDR3 sequence: CASSKEATNEKLFF. In DNA form, the CDR3 reads TGCGCCAGCTCCAAGGAGGCAACTAATGAAAAACTGTTTTTT.

The chain links TRBV19 to TRBJ1-2; D remains unclear. The germline V gene has CDR1 LNHDA and CDR2 SQIVND (reference sequence). This CDR3 region has 12 residues. Deletions cut 3 bases from V and 7 bases from J, with 9 bases between. CDR3 region: CASSMERFGYTF. CDR3 in DNA: TGTGCCAGTAGTATGGAACGTTTTGGCTACACCTTC. Full variable domain (rest looked up from reference TRBV19 and TRBJ1-2): DGGITQSPKYLFRKEGQNVTLSCEQNLNHDAMYWYRQDPGQGLRLIYYSQIVNDFQKGDIAEGYSVSREKKESFPLTVTSAQKNPTAFYLCASSMERFGYTFGSGTRLTVV.

The chain joins TRBV2 to TRBJ2-7; D call uncertain. V was trimmed by 9 bases and J by 0 bases, leaving 15 bases between them. Germline V lookup: CDR1 SNHLY, CDR2 FYNNEI. The CDR3 contains 14 residues. CDR3 residues: CARSQQLSSYEQYF. The CDR3 DNA sequence: TGTGCCAGGAGCCAACAGCTTAGCTCCTACGAGCAGTACTTC.

V usage is TRBV3-1 and J usage is TRBJ2-7; tentatively, D is TRBD2 (6 bases). In germline, CDR1 is LGHDT, CDR2 YNNKEL (reference sequence). The V and J ends lost 2 bases and 3 bases respectively, with 17 bases between them. The CDR3 contains 16 residues. The CDR3 bases are TGTGCCAGCAGCCAAAGCCCCGTTGGAGGGCACTACGAGCAGTACTTC. It encodes CASSQSPVGGHYEQYF.

The rearrangement uses TRBV4-2 and TRBJ2-7; perhaps TRBD2 as D (5 bases). Germline V gene data show CDR1 as LGHNA and CDR2 as YNFKEQ. Trimming cost V 1 base and J 0 bases, with 13 bases left between them. This CDR3 has 16 residues. The CDR3 here is CASSQGPAVSSYEQYF. The CDR3 bases are TGTGCCAGCAGCCAAGGGCCAGCGGTAAGCTCCTACGAGCAGTACTTC.

This clonotype was detected a few times. The rearrangement uses TRBV2 and TRBJ2-1; 10 bases map to TRBD2. The CDR3 length is 13 residues. Germline assignment: CDR1 SNHLY and CDR2 FYNNEI. After removal of 7 bases from V and 9 bases from J, the junction contained 6 bases not matched to a gene. The CDR3 sequence is CASIWTSGIEQFF. The CDR3 region has the DNA TGTGCCAGCATTTGGACTAGCGGTATTGAGCAGTTCTTC.

The V and J genes are TRBV9 and TRBJ2-1; 10 nucleotides agree with TRBD2. The CDR3 length is 16 residues. V lost 3 bases to trimming and J lost 4 bases; unmatched junction nucleotides: 7. Germline V gives CDR1 SGDLS, CDR2 YYNGEE. CDR3 in amino acids: CASSGPSGGVYNEQFF. CDR3 DNA sequence: TGTGCCAGCAGCGGCCCGAGCGGGGGGGTGTACAATGAGCAGTTCTTC.

The chain uses TRBV6-5 and TRBJ2-3; a weak D match, TRBD1 (6 bases). CDR1 MNHEY and CDR2 SVGAGI come from the germline V gene. This CDR3 has 15 residues. The ends were cut back, 6 bases at V and 2 bases at J, with 15 bases in the middle. The CDR3 sequence: CASRQFRGTTDTQYF. The CDR3 DNA is TGTGCCAGCAGACAATTCAGGGGAACCACAGATACGCAGTATTTT.

Regarding this clonotype: The junction differs from germline at one of its ends, possibly a read error. The chain links TRBV4-1 to TRBJ2-5; 7 nucleotides line up with TRBD2. Germline V gene data show CDR1 as MGHRA and CDR2 as YSYEKL. The CDR3 is made up of 14 amino acids. The CDR3 DNA reads as TGCGCCAGCAGCCAAGACAGGGAGGGAGAGGCCCAGTACTTC. Translating gives CASSQDREGEAQYF.

The J gene is TRBJ2-5, the V gene TRBV5-1; 11 positions match TRBD1. Trimming took 1 base from V and 5 from J; bases not matched to a gene: 7. Per germline, CDR1 SGHRS and CDR2 YFSETQ. The CDR3 spans 16 residues. In nucleotides, the CDR3 is TGCGCCAGCAGCTTGCCAGGGACAGGGGGGCGTGAGACCCAGTACTTC. It encodes CASSLPGTGGRETQYF.